Each of the 25 T cell receptor beta chains below was sequenced from the same sample in a study of metastatic and nonmetastatic thyroid tumors. MiXCR was used by TCRdb to re-call the PCR reads. This sample has fewer than 10,000 clones, with roughly 30% found just once. All patients were treatment-naive before thyroid surgery. The sequencing sample was made of adjacent normal tissue. These receptor sequences come from a female donor with papillary thyroid cancer or a benign thyroid nodule (not recorded which). Some clones in this sample may be carry-over from other donors' samples.

The chain has TRBV12-3 or TRBV12-4 and TRBJ1-2, with D maybe TRBD1 (5 bases). The CDR3 is made up of 14 amino acids. The V gene lost 3 bases and the J gene lost 4 bases, with 12 bases spanning the gap. The chain's CDR3 is CASSLSQGIYGYTF. The CDR3 nucleotides are TGTGCCAGCAGTTTGAGTCAGGGAATCTATGGCTACACCTTC.

This clone was detected a few times. The chain is built from TRBV6-1 and TRBJ1-1; no clear D gene. Deletions cut 6 bases from V and 11 bases from J, with 16 bases between. CDR1 and CDR2 from the germline V gene are MNHNS and SASEGT. The CDR3 covers 12 residues. Here the CDR3 reads CASRGDQFSAFF. As DNA, the CDR3 is TGTGCCAGCAGGGGTGACCAGTTTTCGGCTTTCTTT.

The V and J genes are TRBV4-3 and TRBJ1-2; possible D gene TRBD1, 6 bases. The CDR3 spans 15 residues. Germline CDR1 is LGHNA and CDR2 is YSLEER. Between the trimmed V and J ends, which lost 4 bases and 3 bases, there was a span of 15 bases. The CDR3 sequence is CASSPLRGQDYGYTF. The CDR3 nucleotides are TGCGCCAGCAGCCCATTGCGGGGGCAGGACTATGGCTACACCTTC.

V gene TRBV28 combines with J gene TRBJ2-7; D is ambiguous. The CDR3 is 11 amino acids. Germline V gene sequence: CDR1 MDHEN, CDR2 SYDVKM. Trimming removed 8 bases at V and 1 base at J, with 6 bases between. CDR3 loop: CASCNSYEQYF. CDR3 coding DNA: TGTGCCAGCTGCAATTCCTACGAGCAGTACTTC.

The sample holds a few counts of this clone. This chain links TRBV19 with TRBJ1-3; D not certain. The CDR3 sequence is 14 residues long. With 6 bases removed from V and 8 bases from J, the gap between germline ends came to 17 bases. Germline V gene data show CDR1 as LNHDA and CDR2 as SQIVND (reference sequence). The CDR3 sequence: CASSRLGWTDTIYF. The DNA of the CDR3 is TGTGCCAGTAGCCGACTTGGTTGGACCGACACCATATATTTT.

The chain is built from TRBV7-9 and TRBJ1-2; D is unresolved. The CDR3 loop spans 14 amino acids. V lost 5 bases and J lost 4, with 14 bases in between. Germline V lookup: CDR1 SEHNR, CDR2 FQNEAQ (reference sequence). The CDR3 DNA sequence: TGTGCCAGCAGCACCTCGGGAGCCTCCTATGGCTACACCTTC. The encoded protein is CASSTSGASYGYTF.

The chain employs TRBV28 and TRBJ2-6; D not resolved. The CDR3 extends over 16 amino acids. Trimming cost V 3 bases and J 0 bases, with 9 bases left between them. Germline values: CDR1 MDHEN, CDR2 SYDVKM. Here the CDR3 reads CASSFILSSGANVLTF. In DNA, the CDR3 is TGTGCCAGCAGTTTCATCCTGAGCTCTGGGGCCAACGTCCTGACTTTC.

The chain joins TRBV11-3 to TRBJ1-6, with 10 bases identical to TRBD1. Germline V CDR1 and CDR2: SGHNT, YENEEA. Trimming removed 5 bases from V and 7 bases from J; junction bases left unmatched: 2. This CDR3 has 14 amino acids. CDR3 coding DNA: TGTGCCAGCAGCGGGACAGGGGACAATTCACCCCTCCACTTT. It translates to CASSGTGDNSPLHF. Full variable domain (outside the CDR3, taken from reference TRBV11-3 and TRBJ1-6): EAGVVQSPRYKIIEKKQPVAFWCNPISGHNTLYWYLQNLGQGPELLIRYENEEAVDDSQLPKDRFSAERLKGVDSTLKIQPAELGDSAVYLCASSGTGDNSPLHFGNGTRLTVT.

By its share, this clone is large (0.1 to 1%). Here the CDR3 DNA reads TGTGCCAGCAGCGTAACCCTATTCACAGATACGCAGTATTTT. It specifies CASSVTLFTDTQYF. V gene TRBV2 combines with J gene TRBJ2-3; D is ambiguous. The length of the CDR3 is 14 residues. V was cut by 6 bases and J by 2 bases, with 12 bases left in between. The germline gives CDR1 SNHLY, CDR2 FYNNEI.

This clone occurred a few times. The rearrangement links TRBV28 to TRBJ2-7, with D maybe TRBD1 (7 bases). The CDR3 contains 15 residues. Germline assignment: CDR1 MDHEN and CDR2 SYDVKM. The V gene lost 8 bases and the J gene lost 4 bases, with 21 bases spanning the gap. In DNA, the CDR3 is TGTGCCAGCCGATACGGGGCAGGGGGGCAGTACGAGCAGTACTTC. Translation: CASRYGAGGQYEQYF.

This clone occurred a few times. V and J are TRBV12-3 or TRBV12-4 and TRBJ1-2, with TRBD1 as a possible D gene (5 bases). The V end was cut by 3 bases, the J end by 5 bases, with 7 bases between. The CDR3 sequence is 12 residues long. The CDR3 region has the DNA TGTGCCAGCAGTTTGCAGGGATATGGCTACACCTTC. Translation gives CASSLQGYGYTF.

The chain has TRBV11-2 and TRBJ2-3; 7 bases align to TRBD1. CDR1 and CDR2 from the germline V gene are SGHAT and FQNNGV. The length of the CDR3 is 15 residues. V was pared by 1 base and J by 4 bases, with 5 bases of the junction left unmatched. The CDR3 is CASSLGQGRSDTQYF. The CDR3 DNA is TGTGCCAGCAGCTTAGGACAGGGCCGCTCAGATACGCAGTATTTT.

The chain combines TRBV20-1 with TRBJ2-7; 9 bases are a match to TRBD1. Germline V gene lookup returns CDR1 DFQATT and CDR2 SNEGSKA (reference sequence). This CDR3 comprises 13 residues. V was pared by 6 bases and J by 0 bases, with 3 bases of the junction left unmatched. The CDR3 here is CSAGTGNSYEQYF. The CDR3, as DNA: TGCAGTGCCGGGACAGGGAACTCCTACGAGCAGTACTTC.

The rearrangement uses TRBV13 and TRBJ1-1; D might be TRBD1 (6 bases). Germline CDR1 reads PRHDT; CDR2 reads FYEKMQ (reference sequence). Trimming stripped 6 bases from V and 4 bases from J, with 15 bases between. This CDR3 has 14 amino acids. CDR3 in DNA: TGTGCCAGCAGGACAACAGGGATGGGCACTGAAGCTTTCTTT. Protein: CASRTTGMGTEAFF. Full variable domain (missing parts from reference TRBV13 and TRBJ1-1): AAGVIQSPRHLIKEKRETATLKCYPIPRHDTVYWYQQGPGQDPQFLISFYEKMQSDKGSIPDRFSAQQFSDYHSELNMSSLELGDSALYFCASRTTGMGTEAFFGQGTRLTVV.

The chain joins TRBV20-1 to TRBJ1-5; D may be TRBD1 (5 bases). Germline V gene data show CDR1 as DFQATT and CDR2 as SNEGSKA (reference sequence). Trimming stripped 3 bases from V and 1 base from J, with 10 bases between. CDR3 size: 14 residues. In DNA form, the CDR3 reads TGCAGTGCTAGCGGGTGGGGGAGCAATCAGCCCCAGCATTTT. This gives the protein CSASGWGSNQPQHF.

About this clone: One end of the junction is discordant with germline, which a read error may explain. V and J are TRBV15 and TRBJ2-7, with 11 nucleotides matching TRBD1. The CDR3 is made up of 15 amino acids. Germline CDR1 LNHNV, CDR2 YYDKDF (reference sequence). CDR3 bases: TGTGTCACCAGCAGAGGGACAGGGGGCTCCTACGAGCAGTACTTC. Protein sequence: CVTSRGTGGSYEQYF.

Sample share makes this clone medium-sized (0.01 to 0.1%). V usage is TRBV7-2 and J usage is TRBJ2-3, with 9 bases identical to TRBD2. CDR1 is SGHTA and CDR2 is FQGNSA in the germline V gene. This CDR3 is built from 15 residues. V was pared by 4 bases and J by 1 base, with 3 bases of the junction left unmatched. Here the CDR3 DNA reads TGTGCCAGCAGCTCAGGGACTAGCCGCACAGATACGCAGTATTTT. As protein: CASSSGTSRTDTQYF.

The chain is built from TRBV7-2 and TRBJ1-4; 12 positions agree with TRBD1. The CDR3 has 17 amino acids. Germline CDR1 and CDR2: SGHTA and FQGNSA. J gave up 5 bases and V 3 bases, and 7 bases lay outside the gene matches. CDR3 in amino acids: CASSLLGTGGANEKLFF. CDR3 DNA: TGTGCCAGCAGCTTGCTCGGGACAGGGGGCGCGAATGAAAAACTGTTTTTT.

J is TRBJ2-7 and V is TRBV20-1; D perhaps matches TRBD1 (5 bases). Germline V gene lookup returns CDR1 DFQATT and CDR2 SNEGSKA (reference sequence). The CDR3 sequence is 12 residues long. The V gene lost 2 bases and the J gene lost 4 bases, with 9 bases spanning the gap. The CDR3 is CSARMGQYEQYF. The CDR3, as DNA: TGCAGTGCTAGAATGGGGCAATACGAGCAGTACTTC.

This clone is medium-sized by share. This chain connects TRBV4-3 to TRBJ2-3; TRBD1 agrees at 8 bases. CDR3 length: 16 amino acids. The germline V gene encodes CDR1 LGHNA and CDR2 YSLEER. Trimming at V came to 3 bases and at J to 2 bases, leaving 7 bases not matched to a gene. CDR3 DNA: TGCGCCAGCAGCCACGCAGACAGGGGCTACACAGATACGCAGTATTTT. Translating it yields CASSHADRGYTDTQYF.

Judged by abundance, this clone is medium-sized. This chain uses TRBV3-1 with TRBJ2-7; 9 nucleotides match TRBD2. The CDR3 totals 14 residues. Germline CDR1 reads LGHDT; CDR2 reads YNNKEL (reference sequence). Trimming removed 4 bases from V and 7 bases from J; junction bases left unmatched: 8. The CDR3 region is CASSPTGTSLEQYF. The DNA for the CDR3 is TGTGCCAGCAGCCCAACCGGGACTAGCCTGGAGCAGTACTTC.

Sample share makes this clone large. This rearrangement joins TRBV6-2 or TRBV6-3 to TRBJ2-2; a possible D gene is TRBD1 (5 bases). V was pared by 6 bases and J by 6 bases, with 5 bases between. The V gene's germline CDR1 is MNHEY and CDR2 SVGEGT. The CDR3 has 11 residues. CDR3 sequence reads: CASRTAGELFF. Here the CDR3 DNA reads TGTGCCAGCAGGACAGCCGGGGAGCTGTTTTTT.

CDR3 sequence: CAIRPRGNTDTQYF. The CDR3 bases are TGTGCCATCAGGCCAAGGGGGAACACAGATACGCAGTATTTT. The chain carries TRBV10-3 and TRBJ2-3, with D possibly being TRBD1 (6 bases). The CDR3 covers 14 residues. Germline CDR1 ENHRY, CDR2 SYGVKD. V lost 6 bases and J lost 2, with 12 bases in between.

This clone occurred a few times. The chain employs TRBV2 and TRBJ2-5, with 7 bases identical to TRBD1. Per the germline V gene, CDR1 is SNHLY and CDR2 is FYNNEI. V shed 4 bases, J shed 4 bases, and the junction held 6 bases outside the gene matches. The CDR3 loop spans 14 amino acids. CDR3 coding DNA: TGTGCCAGCAGTGGGACAGGTGGAGTAGAGACCCAGTACTTC. The encoded protein is CASSGTGGVETQYF.

This clone was seen a few times. The rearrangement links TRBV13 to TRBJ2-5; 7 positions match TRBD1. CDR3 length equals 16 residues. J lost 5 bases, V lost 4 bases, and 13 bases had no gene match. In germline, CDR1 is PRHDT, CDR2 FYEKMQ (reference sequence). CDR3 amino acids: CASSSGDSGGTETQYF. The CDR3 coding sequence is TGTGCCAGCAGCTCCGGGGACAGTGGGGGAACGGAGACCCAGTACTTC. The whole variable domain, filled in from reference TRBV13 and TRBJ2-5, reads AAGVIQSPRHLIKEKRETATLKCYPIPRHDTVYWYQQGPGQDPQFLISFYEKMQSDKGSIPDRFSAQQFSDYHSELNMSSLELGDSALYFCASSSGDSGGTETQYFGPGTRLLVL.